A single sample is the source of the 24 T cell receptor beta chains below, sequenced in a study of T-cell memory formation after mild COVID-19 (dated by TCRdb to about 2021). The library relied on 5' RACE. These reads were obtained on an Illumina NovaSeq 6000. TCRdb reanalyzed the raw reads on its own, using fastp at Q25 for trimming and MiXCR for clone calling, and kept in-frame beta chains. Records with the same CDR3 protein are collapsed into one entry carrying the most frequent genes and DNA. Present in this sample are about 100,000 distinct CDR3 sequences, 15% to 20% of which were seen just once. The top ten constitute 5% to 6.5% of the sample. The sample comprised PBMCs or a T cell subset sorted from them (not recorded which). These receptors all come from a man between 18 and 35 years old who had mild COVID-19 (a few samples of this study predate the infection). The sample titles of this study are shuffled in the database, so cell type and time point are left out; the donor was told from shared clones.

This clonotype has a count of ten or more. This chain connects TRBV29-1 to TRBJ1-2; maybe TRBD1 (5 bases). Germline CDR1 is SQVTM and CDR2 is ANQGSEA. Trimming shortened V by 4 bases and J by 4 bases, and 19 bases separated the two germline ends. This CDR3 region has 15 residues. The CDR3 coding sequence is TGCAGCGTTGGCCTCAAAGGTGTGACAGTCTATGGCTACACCTTC. Encoded protein: CSVGLKGVTVYGYTF.

In this sample, this clonotype turned up a few times. J is TRBJ2-1 and V is TRBV5-1; D might be TRBD2 (5 bases). The CDR3 contains 14 residues. Germline V lookup: CDR1 SGHRS, CDR2 YFSETQ. V shed 0 bases and J shed 7 bases, with 11 bases lying between them. CDR3 DNA: TGCGCCAGCAGCTTGGGGGCCTCGGGAAATGAGCAGTTCTTC. It specifies CASSLGASGNEQFF.

This clonotype was counted a few times. V is TRBV29-1 and J is TRBJ2-5; tentatively, D is TRBD1 or TRBD2 (5 bases each). Germline CDR1 is SQVTM and CDR2 is ANQGSEA. Trimming removed 6 bases at V and 1 base at J, with 12 bases between. This CDR3 region has 13 residues. DNA for the CDR3: TGCAGCGTCGAGAGGGACGTCCAAGAGACCCAGTACTTC. Protein sequence: CSVERDVQETQYF.

The chain combines TRBV10-3 with TRBJ2-1; D might be TRBD2 (6 bases). V lost 3 bases, J lost 6 bases, and 18 bases lay in between. This CDR3 contains 16 residues. CDR1 is ENHRY, CDR2 SYGVKD, per germline. CDR3 in amino acids: CAISEPRGGSGNEQFF. CDR3 bases: TGTGCCATCAGTGAACCGCGGGGTGGTTCGGGCAATGAGCAGTTCTTC.

This clonotype has just a few counts. The chain recombines TRBV3-1 with TRBJ2-5; TRBD1 is a possible D gene (7 bases). CDR1 LGHDT and CDR2 YNNKEL come from the germline V gene (reference sequence). The CDR3 sequence is 14 residues long. Trimming shortened V by 3 bases and J by 4 bases, and 12 bases separated the two germline ends. The CDR3 sequence is CASSQRRGRETQYF. CDR3 DNA: TGTGCCAGCAGCCAGAGGAGGGGGCGAGAGACCCAGTACTTC.

This clonotype came up a few times. The genes are TRBV3-1 and TRBJ2-3; 14 bases line up with TRBD2. Germline CDR1 is LGHDT and CDR2 is YNNKEL (reference sequence). The CDR3 spans 18 residues. J was trimmed by 10 bases and V by 4 bases; bases with no gene match: 16. CDR3 residues: CASSLLGLAGDPRHSQYF. Written as DNA, the CDR3 is TGTGCCAGCAGCCTCCTGGGACTAGCGGGGGACCCCCGCCACTCGCAGTATTTT.

This sequence joins TRBV14 and TRBJ2-2; D not certain. Germline loops: CDR1 SGHDN, CDR2 FVKESK. Trimming took off 4 bases at V and 3 bases at J, with 6 bases between the two ends. The CDR3 totals 13 residues. Written as DNA, the CDR3 is TGTGCCAGCAGCCGCGCCGACACCGGGGAGCTGTTTTTT. It yields the protein CASSRADTGELFF. Looking up the rest from reference TRBV14 and TRBJ2-2 gives the full variable domain: EAGVTQFPSHSVIEKGQTVTLRCDPISGHDNLYWYRRVMGKEIKFLLHFVKESKQDESGMPNNRFLAERTGGTYSTLKVQPAELEDSGVYFCASSRADTGELFFGEGSRLTVL.

This clonotype showed up just a few times. V usage is TRBV5-1 and J usage is TRBJ2-5; no clear D gene. V was clipped by 2 bases and J by 5 bases, with 13 bases between them. Germline V CDR1 and CDR2: SGHRS, YFSETQ. This CDR3 has 14 amino acids. As DNA, the CDR3 is TGCGCCAGCAGCTTCGGTGCTAGTTTGGAGACCCAGTACTTC. It specifies CASSFGASLETQYF. Full variable domain (rest looked up from reference TRBV5-1 and TRBJ2-5): KAGVTQTPRYLIKTRGQQVTLSCSPISGHRSVSWYQQTPGQGLQFLFEYFSETQRNKGNFPGRFSGRQFSNSRSEMNVSTLELGDSALYLCASSFGASLETQYFGPGTRLLVL.

The rearrangement uses TRBV28 and TRBJ2-5; D is perhaps TRBD2 (5 bases). Trimming removed 1 base from V and 3 bases from J, with 9 bases in between. Germline V CDR1 and CDR2: MDHEN, SYDVKM. The CDR3 consists of 14 residues. CDR3 sequence: CASSLLRVEETQYF. The CDR3 DNA reads as TGTGCCAGCAGTTTATTGAGGGTGGAAGAGACCCAGTACTTC.

V gene TRBV2 combines with J gene TRBJ2-3; D remains unclear. This CDR3 is 11 amino acids long. Germline V lookup: CDR1 SNHLY, CDR2 FYNNEI. Deletions cut 2 bases from V and 11 bases from J, with 8 bases between. The CDR3 DNA reads as TGTGCCAGCAGTGAAAGGAGTTGGCAGTATTTT. Encoded protein: CASSERSWQYF. Full variable domain (remainder filled in from reference TRBV2 and TRBJ2-3): EPEVTQTPSHQVTQMGQEVILRCVPISNHLYFYWYRQILGQKVEFLVSFYNNEISEKSEIFDDQFSVERPDGSNFTLKIRSTKLEDSAMYFCASSERSWQYFGPGTRLTVL.

The chain joins TRBV20-1 to TRBJ2-2, with 12 bases that match TRBD1. V trimming: 3 bases; J trimming: 1 base; junction bases outside the gene matches: 6. CDR1 is DFQATT, CDR2 SNEGSKA, per germline (reference sequence). This CDR3 contains 17 residues. The CDR3 loop reads CSARAGTGGWNTGELFF. For the CDR3, the DNA is TGCAGTGCTAGGGCCGGGACAGGGGGCTGGAACACCGGGGAGCTGTTTTTT.

This clonotype was detected only a few times. The rearrangement uses TRBV5-1 and TRBJ2-2, with 7 bases matching TRBD2. Unmatched junction bases numbered 9, after V lost 3 bases and J lost 1 base. The CDR3 contains 17 residues. In germline, CDR1 is SGHRS, CDR2 YFSETQ. The CDR3 DNA follows: TGCGCCAGCAGCTCACCGTCTAGCGGAGAGAACACCGGGGAGCTGTTTTTT. Amino acids: CASSSPSSGENTGELFF.

This clonotype was counted only a few times. The V and J genes are TRBV6-2 or TRBV6-3 and TRBJ2-5; D possibly corresponds to TRBD2 (6 bases). Trimming took 2 bases from V and 5 from J, leaving 21 bases between them. Germline V gene sequence: CDR1 MNHEY, CDR2 SVGEGT. The CDR3 contains 17 residues. In DNA, the CDR3 is TGTGCCAGCAGTTACATCGGGGCGACTAGTGGCGCGGAGACCCAGTACTTC. It translates to CASSYIGATSGAETQYF.

This sequence joins TRBV12-3 or TRBV12-4 and TRBJ1-2; D gene uncertain. Trimming removed 0 bases at V and 4 bases at J, with 9 bases between. This CDR3 is 14 amino acids long. The CDR3 region has the DNA TGTGCCAGCAGTTTAGCCGGGGTCGGCTATGGCTACACCTTC. Its translation is CASSLAGVGYGYTF.

The chain uses TRBV29-1 and TRBJ2-3; 8 positions match TRBD1. In germline, CDR1 is SQVTM, CDR2 ANQGSEA. The CDR3 runs 14 residues. V dropped 7 bases and J dropped 1; count of bases not matched to a gene: 7. CDR3: CSAEATGGTDTQYF. CDR3 nucleotides: TGCAGCGCCGAGGCGACAGGGGGCACAGATACGCAGTATTTT.

Regarding this clonotype: A much larger clonotype is one base distant, so this may be a read error. The gene calls are TRBV4-2 and TRBJ2-5; D might be TRBD2 (6 bases). This CDR3 is 14 amino acids long. Between the trimmed V and J ends, which lost 1 base and 1 base, there was a span of 7 bases. The germline gives CDR1 LGHNA, CDR2 YNFKEQ. CDR3 in DNA: TGTGCCAGCAGCCAAGGGGGGGTCCAAGAGACCCAGTACTTC. Translation: CASSQGGVQETQYF.

V gene TRBV4-1 combines with J gene TRBJ2-5, with D perhaps TRBD1 (6 bases). The germline V and J ends were trimmed by 2 bases and 4 bases, with 8 bases remaining between them. Per the germline V gene, CDR1 is MGHRA and CDR2 is YSYEKL. The CDR3 runs 13 residues. DNA for the CDR3: TGCGCCAGCAGCCAAATGGACAGAGAGACCCAGTACTTC. Translating gives CASSQMDRETQYF.

V and J are TRBV11-2 and TRBJ2-5; 8 nucleotides align to TRBD1. The V segment lost 5 bases and the J segment 1 base; nucleotides outside the gene matches: 3. CDR1 and CDR2 (germline): SGHAT, FQNNGV. There are 14 residues in the CDR3. The CDR3 nucleotides are TGTGCCAGCAGCCAGGGACAGGTCCAAGAGACCCAGTACTTC. It yields the protein CASSQGQVQETQYF.

This clonotype was detected many times. The V and J genes are TRBV29-1 and TRBJ2-5; D unclear. The germline gives CDR1 SQVTM, CDR2 ANQGSEA. This CDR3 is built from 11 residues. V lost 7 bases to trimming and J lost 1 base, with 7 bases between them. Here the CDR3 reads CSADPQETQYF. The CDR3 bases are TGCAGCGCGGACCCCCAAGAGACCCAGTACTTC.

This clonotype was seen only a few times. The J gene is TRBJ2-2, the V gene TRBV5-1, with 8 bases fitting TRBD1. Looked up from germline, CDR1 is SGHRS and CDR2 is YFSETQ. The CDR3 sequence is 14 residues long. J lost 7 bases, V lost 3 bases, and 5 bases had no gene match. The CDR3 nucleotides are TGCGCCAGCAGCTGGGGACAGGAGCTCGGGGAGCTGTTTTTT. Protein product: CASSWGQELGELFF.

This clonotype was seen at least ten times. The chain is built from TRBV7-8 and TRBJ2-5; 9 nucleotides agree with TRBD1. The germline V gene has CDR1 SGHVS and CDR2 FQNEAQ. V was pared by 7 bases and J by 4 bases, with 13 bases of the junction left unmatched. The CDR3 spans 16 residues. The CDR3 protein is CASTITGGQFGETQYF. CDR3 coding DNA: TGTGCCAGCACTATAACAGGGGGCCAGTTTGGAGAGACCCAGTACTTC.

The gene calls are TRBV5-1 and TRBJ2-3; 9 bases map to TRBD2. This CDR3 comprises 17 residues. The junction had 6 bases not matched to a gene; V was cut back by 1 base and J by 0 bases. CDR1 and CDR2 (germline): SGHRS, YFSETQ. The CDR3 DNA reads TGCGCCAGCAGCTTGTACCCTAGCGGGGTTAGCACAGATACGCAGTATTTT. Translating it yields CASSLYPSGVSTDTQYF.

This clonotype was seen only a few times. This chain links TRBV20-1 with TRBJ2-3, with 9 bases aligning to TRBD2. Germline V gene lookup returns CDR1 DFQATT and CDR2 SNEGSKA (reference sequence). V was pared by 0 bases and J by 3 bases, with 4 bases of the junction left unmatched. This CDR3 has 15 amino acids. CDR3 sequence (DNA): TGCAGTGCTAGAGAAAGGAGCGGGGGGACAGATACGCAGTATTTT. It yields the protein CSARERSGGTDTQYF.

The gene calls are TRBV12-3 or TRBV12-4 and TRBJ2-2, with 9 bases fitting TRBD1. Trimming cost V 6 bases and J 6 bases; bases outside gene matches: 5. The CDR3 consists of 14 residues. CDR3 bases: TGTGCCAGCAGCAGACAGGGGGGTTCCGGGGAGCTGTTTTTT. It encodes CASSRQGGSGELFF.